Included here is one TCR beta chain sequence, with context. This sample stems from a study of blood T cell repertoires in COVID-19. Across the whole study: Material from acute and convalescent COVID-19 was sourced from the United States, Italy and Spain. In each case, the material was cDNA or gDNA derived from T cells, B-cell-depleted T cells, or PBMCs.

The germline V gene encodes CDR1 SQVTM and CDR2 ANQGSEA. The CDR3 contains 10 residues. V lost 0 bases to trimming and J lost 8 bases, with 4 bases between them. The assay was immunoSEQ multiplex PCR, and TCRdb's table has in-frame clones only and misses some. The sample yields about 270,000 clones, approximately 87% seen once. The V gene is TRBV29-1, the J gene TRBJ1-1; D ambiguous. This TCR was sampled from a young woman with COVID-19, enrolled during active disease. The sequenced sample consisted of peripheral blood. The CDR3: CSVEDFEAFF. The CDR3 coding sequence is TGCAGCGTTGAAGACTTCGAAGCTTTCTTT.